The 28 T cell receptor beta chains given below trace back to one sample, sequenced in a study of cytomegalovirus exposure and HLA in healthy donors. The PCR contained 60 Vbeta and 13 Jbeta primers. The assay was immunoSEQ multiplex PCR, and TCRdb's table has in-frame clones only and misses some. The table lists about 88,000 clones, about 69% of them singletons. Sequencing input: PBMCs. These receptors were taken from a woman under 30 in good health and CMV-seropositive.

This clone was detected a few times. The CDR3 sequence is CASIDRAYEQYF. For the CDR3, the DNA is TGTGCCAGCATCGACAGGGCCTACGAGCAGTACTTC. The gene calls are TRBV5-8 and TRBJ2-7; TRBD1 agrees at 7 bases. Trimming cost V 6 bases and J 2 bases; bases outside gene matches: 2. This CDR3 is built from 12 residues. Germline-derived CDR1 and CDR2 are SGHTS and YDEGEE.

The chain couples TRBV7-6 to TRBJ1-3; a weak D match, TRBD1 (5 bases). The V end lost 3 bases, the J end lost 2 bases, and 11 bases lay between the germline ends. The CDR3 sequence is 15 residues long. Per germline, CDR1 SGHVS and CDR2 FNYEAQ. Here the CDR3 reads CASSLAQGTGNTIYF. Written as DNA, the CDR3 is TGTGCCAGCAGCTTGGCTCAGGGTACTGGAAACACCATATATTTT.

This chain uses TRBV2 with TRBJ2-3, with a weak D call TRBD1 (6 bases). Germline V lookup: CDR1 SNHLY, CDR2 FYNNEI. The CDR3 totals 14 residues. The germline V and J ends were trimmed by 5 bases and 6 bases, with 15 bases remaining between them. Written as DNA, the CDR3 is TGTGCCAGCAGTCGAGAACAGGGTTCGGATACGCAGTATTTT. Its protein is CASSREQGSDTQYF.

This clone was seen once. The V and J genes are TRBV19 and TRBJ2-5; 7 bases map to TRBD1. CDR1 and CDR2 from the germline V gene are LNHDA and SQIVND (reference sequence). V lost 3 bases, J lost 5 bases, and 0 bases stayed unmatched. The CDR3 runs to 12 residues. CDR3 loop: CASSMDRETQYF. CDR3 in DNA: TGTGCCAGTAGTATGGACAGGGAGACCCAGTACTTC.

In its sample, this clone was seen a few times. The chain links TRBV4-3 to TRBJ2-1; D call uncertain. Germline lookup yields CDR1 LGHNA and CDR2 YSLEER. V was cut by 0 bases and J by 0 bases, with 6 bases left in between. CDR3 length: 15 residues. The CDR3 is CASSQEASSYNEQFF. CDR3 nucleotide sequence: TGCGCCAGCAGCCAAGAGGCCAGCTCCTACAATGAGCAGTTCTTC.

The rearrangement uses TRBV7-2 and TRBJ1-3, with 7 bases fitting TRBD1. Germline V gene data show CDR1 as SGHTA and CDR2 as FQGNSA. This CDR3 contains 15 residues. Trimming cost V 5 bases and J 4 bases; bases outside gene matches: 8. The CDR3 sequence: CASSPRQGSGNTIYF. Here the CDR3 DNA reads TGTGCCAGCAGCCCAAGACAGGGCTCAGGAAACACCATATATTTT. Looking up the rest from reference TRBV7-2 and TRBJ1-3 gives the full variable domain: GAGVSQSPSNKVTEKGKDVELRCDPISGHTALYWYRQSLGQGLEFLIYFQGNSAPDKSGLPSDRFSAERTGGSVSTLTIQRTQQEDSAVYLCASSPRQGSGNTIYFGEGSWLTVV.

CDR3 sequence (DNA): TGTGCCAGCAGCTTGTGGAGCGGACAAGAGACCCAGTACTTC. Residues: CASSLWSGQETQYF. The chain is built from TRBV11-2 and TRBJ2-5, with a weak D call TRBD2 (5 bases). This CDR3 comprises 14 residues. Germline loops: CDR1 SGHAT, CDR2 FQNNGV. Between the trimmed V and J ends, which lost 3 bases and 2 bases, there was a span of 10 bases.

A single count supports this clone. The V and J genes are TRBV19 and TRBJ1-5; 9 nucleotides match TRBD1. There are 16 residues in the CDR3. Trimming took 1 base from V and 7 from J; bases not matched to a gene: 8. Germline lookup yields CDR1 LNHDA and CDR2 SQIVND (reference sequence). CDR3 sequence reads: CASSIGQGGLGQPQHF. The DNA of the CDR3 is TGTGCCAGTAGTATAGGACAGGGGGGATTAGGACAGCCCCAGCATTTT. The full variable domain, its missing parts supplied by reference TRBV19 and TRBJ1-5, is DGGITQSPKYLFRKEGQNVTLSCEQNLNHDAMYWYRQDPGQGLRLIYYSQIVNDFQKGDIAEGYSVSREKKESFPLTVTSAQKNPTAFYLCASSIGQGGLGQPQHFGDGTRLSIL.

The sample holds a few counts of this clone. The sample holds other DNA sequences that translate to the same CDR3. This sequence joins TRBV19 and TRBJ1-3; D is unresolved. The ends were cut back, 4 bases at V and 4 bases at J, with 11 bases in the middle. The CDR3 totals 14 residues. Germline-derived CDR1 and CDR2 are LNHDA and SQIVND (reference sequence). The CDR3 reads CASSTRTGGNTIYF. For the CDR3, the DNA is TGTGCCAGTAGTACCAGGACGGGAGGAAACACCATATATTTT.

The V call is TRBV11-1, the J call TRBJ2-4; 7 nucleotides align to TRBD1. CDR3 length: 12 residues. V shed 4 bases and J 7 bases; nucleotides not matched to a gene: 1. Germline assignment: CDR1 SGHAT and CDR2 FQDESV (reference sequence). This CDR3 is CASSSDRNIQYF. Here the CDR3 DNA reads TGTGCCAGCAGCTCGGACAGGAACATTCAGTACTTC.

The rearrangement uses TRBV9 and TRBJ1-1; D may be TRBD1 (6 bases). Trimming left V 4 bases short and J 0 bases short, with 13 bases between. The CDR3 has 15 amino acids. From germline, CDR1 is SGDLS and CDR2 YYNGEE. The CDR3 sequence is CASSPRGGLNTEAFF. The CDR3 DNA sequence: TGTGCCAGCAGCCCGAGGGGGGGTCTGAACACTGAAGCTTTCTTT.

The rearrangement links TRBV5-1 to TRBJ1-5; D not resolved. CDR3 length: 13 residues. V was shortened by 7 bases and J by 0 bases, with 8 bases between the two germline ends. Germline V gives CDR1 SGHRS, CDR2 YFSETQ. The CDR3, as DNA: TGCGCCAGCGCGAGGTATAGCAATCAGCCCCAGCATTTT. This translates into CASARYSNQPQHF.

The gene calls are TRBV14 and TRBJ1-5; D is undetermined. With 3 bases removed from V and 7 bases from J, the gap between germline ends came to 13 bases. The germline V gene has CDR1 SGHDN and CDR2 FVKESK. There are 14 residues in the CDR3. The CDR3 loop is CASSQGRSGQPQHF. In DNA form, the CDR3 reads TGTGCCAGCAGCCAGGGGAGGTCTGGCCAGCCCCAGCATTTT.

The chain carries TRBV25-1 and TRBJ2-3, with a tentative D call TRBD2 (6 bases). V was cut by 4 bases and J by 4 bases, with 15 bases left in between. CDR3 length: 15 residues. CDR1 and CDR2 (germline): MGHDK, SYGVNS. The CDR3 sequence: CASSVSAGISDTQYF. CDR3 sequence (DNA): TGTGCCAGCAGTGTAAGCGCGGGGATATCAGATACGCAGTATTTT.

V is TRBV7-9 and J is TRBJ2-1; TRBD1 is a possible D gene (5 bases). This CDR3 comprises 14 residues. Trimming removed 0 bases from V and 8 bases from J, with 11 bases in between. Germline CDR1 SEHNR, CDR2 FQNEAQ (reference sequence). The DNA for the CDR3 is TGTGCCAGCAGCTTAGCGGGGCGGAGAGATGAGCAGTTCTTC. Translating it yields CASSLAGRRDEQFF.

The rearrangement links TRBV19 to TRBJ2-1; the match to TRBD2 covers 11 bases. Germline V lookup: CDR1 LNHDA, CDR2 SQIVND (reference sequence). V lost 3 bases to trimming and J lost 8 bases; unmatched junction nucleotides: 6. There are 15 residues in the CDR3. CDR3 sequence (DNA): TGTGCCAGTAGTATCGTAGCGGGGGGGCCTCATGAGCAGTTCTTC. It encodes CASSIVAGGPHEQFF.

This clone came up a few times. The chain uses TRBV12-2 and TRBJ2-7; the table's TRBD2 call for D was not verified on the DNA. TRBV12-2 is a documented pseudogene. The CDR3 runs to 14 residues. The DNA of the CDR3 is TGTGCAAGTCGCTCGCCGGGGAGCTCCTACGAGCAGTACTTC. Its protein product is CASRSPGSSYEQYF.

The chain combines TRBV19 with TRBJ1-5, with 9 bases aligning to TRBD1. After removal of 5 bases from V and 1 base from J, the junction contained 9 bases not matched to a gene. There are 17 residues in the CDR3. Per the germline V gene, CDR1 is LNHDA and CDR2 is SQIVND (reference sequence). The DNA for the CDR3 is TGTGCCAGTAGTGGGGGACAGGGAGTCGGGAGCAATCAGCCCCAGCATTTT. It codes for CASSGGQGVGSNQPQHF.

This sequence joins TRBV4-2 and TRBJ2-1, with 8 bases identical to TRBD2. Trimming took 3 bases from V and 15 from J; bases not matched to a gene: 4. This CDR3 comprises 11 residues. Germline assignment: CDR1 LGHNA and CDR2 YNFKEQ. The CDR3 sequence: CASSHGTSRFF. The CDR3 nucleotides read TGTGCCAGCAGCCACGGGACTAGTCGGTTCTTC.

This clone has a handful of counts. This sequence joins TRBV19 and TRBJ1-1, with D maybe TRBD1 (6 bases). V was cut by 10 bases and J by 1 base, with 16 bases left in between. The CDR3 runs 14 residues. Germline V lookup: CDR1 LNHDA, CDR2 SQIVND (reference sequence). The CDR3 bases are TGTGCCACTGAGGGTGGGGGCGGGAACACTGAAGCTTTCTTT. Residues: CATEGGGGNTEAFF. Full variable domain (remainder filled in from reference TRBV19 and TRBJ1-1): DGGITQSPKYLFRKEGQNVTLSCEQNLNHDAMYWYRQDPGQGLRLIYYSQIVNDFQKGDIAEGYSVSREKKESFPLTVTSAQKNPTAFYLCATEGGGGNTEAFFGQGTRLTVV.

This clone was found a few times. The CDR3 DNA is TGTGCCAGCAGTGACGGGACAGGGGACGCTCGGGAGCAGTTCTTC. Translating it yields CASSDGTGDAREQFF. The gene calls are TRBV6-4 and TRBJ2-1; 10 bases align to TRBD1. The CDR3 is 15 residues long. J gave up 10 bases and V 2 bases, and 8 bases lay outside the gene matches. Germline V gene lookup returns CDR1 MRHNA and CDR2 SNTAGT.

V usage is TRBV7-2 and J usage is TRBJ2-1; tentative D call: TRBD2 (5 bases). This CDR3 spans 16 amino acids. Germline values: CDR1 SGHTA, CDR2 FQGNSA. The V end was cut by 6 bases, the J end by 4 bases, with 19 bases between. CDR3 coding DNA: TGTGCCAGCAGAGAGAACATAGCGTATTCATACAATGAGCAGTTCTTC. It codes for CASRENIAYSYNEQFF.

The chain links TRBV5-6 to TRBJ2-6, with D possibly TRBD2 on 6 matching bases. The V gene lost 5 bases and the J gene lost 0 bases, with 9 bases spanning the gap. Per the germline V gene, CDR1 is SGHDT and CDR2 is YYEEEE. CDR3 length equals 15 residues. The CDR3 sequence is CASRGGLSGANVLTF. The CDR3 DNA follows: TGTGCCAGCAGGGGGGGTCTCTCTGGGGCCAACGTCCTGACTTTC.

The chain's CDR3 is CATSRAQGGGYTF. CDR3 DNA: TGTGCCACCAGCAGGGCACAGGGGGGAGGCTACACCTTC. The J gene is TRBJ1-2, the V gene TRBV15, with 8 bases fitting TRBD1. The V gene end was trimmed by 3 bases and the J gene end by 8 bases; junction bases not matched to a gene: 5. CDR1 and CDR2 from the germline V gene are LNHNV and YYDKDF (reference sequence). This CDR3 contains 13 residues.

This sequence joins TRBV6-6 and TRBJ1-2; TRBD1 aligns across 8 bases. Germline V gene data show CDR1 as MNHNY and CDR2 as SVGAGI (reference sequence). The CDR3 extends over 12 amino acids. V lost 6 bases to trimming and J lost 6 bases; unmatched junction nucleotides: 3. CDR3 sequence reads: CASSQGADGYTF. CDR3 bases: TGTGCCAGCAGCCAGGGGGCGGATGGCTACACCTTC.

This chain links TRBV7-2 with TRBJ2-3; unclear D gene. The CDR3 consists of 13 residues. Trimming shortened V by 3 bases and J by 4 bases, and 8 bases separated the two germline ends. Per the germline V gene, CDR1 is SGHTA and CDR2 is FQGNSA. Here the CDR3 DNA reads TGTGCCAGCAGCTTGCAGAAGTCAGATACGCAGTATTTT. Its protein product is CASSLQKSDTQYF. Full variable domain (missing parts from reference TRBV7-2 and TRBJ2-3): GAGVSQSPSNKVTEKGKDVELRCDPISGHTALYWYRQSLGQGLEFLIYFQGNSAPDKSGLPSDRFSAERTGGSVSTLTIQRTQQEDSAVYLCASSLQKSDTQYFGPGTRLTVL.

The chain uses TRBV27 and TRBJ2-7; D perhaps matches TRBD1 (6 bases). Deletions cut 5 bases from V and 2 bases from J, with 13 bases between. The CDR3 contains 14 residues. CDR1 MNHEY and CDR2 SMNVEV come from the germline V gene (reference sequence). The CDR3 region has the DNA TGTGCCAGCAGTCCCTCGACAGGCCCCTACGAGCAGTACTTC. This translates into CASSPSTGPYEQYF.

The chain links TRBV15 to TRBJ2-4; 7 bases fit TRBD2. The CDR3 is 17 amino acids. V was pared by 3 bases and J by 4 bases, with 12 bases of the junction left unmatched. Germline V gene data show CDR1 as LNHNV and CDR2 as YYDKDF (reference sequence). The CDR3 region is CATSREKSGKGKNIQYF. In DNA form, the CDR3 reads TGTGCCACCAGCAGGGAAAAAAGCGGGAAGGGAAAAAACATTCAGTACTTC.